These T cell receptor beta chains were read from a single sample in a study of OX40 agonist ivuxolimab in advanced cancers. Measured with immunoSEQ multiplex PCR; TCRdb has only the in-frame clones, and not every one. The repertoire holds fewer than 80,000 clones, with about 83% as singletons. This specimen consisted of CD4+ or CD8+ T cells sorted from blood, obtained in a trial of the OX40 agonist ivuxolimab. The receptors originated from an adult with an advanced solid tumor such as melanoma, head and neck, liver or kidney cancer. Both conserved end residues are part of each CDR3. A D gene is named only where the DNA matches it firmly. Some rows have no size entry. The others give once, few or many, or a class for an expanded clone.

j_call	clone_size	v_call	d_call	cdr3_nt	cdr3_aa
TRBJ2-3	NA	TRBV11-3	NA	TGTGCCAGCAGCTTACGGGGCACAGATACGCAGTATTTT	CASSLRGTDTQYF
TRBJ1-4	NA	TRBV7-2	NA	TGTGCCAGCAGCTTATCTCGTAGAGAAAAACTGTTTTTT	CASSLSRREKLFF
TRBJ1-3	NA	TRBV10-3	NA	TGTGCCATCAGTGTGACAGAGGACACCCGGGTTTTT	CAISVTEDTRVF
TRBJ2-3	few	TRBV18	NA	TGTGCCAGCTCGCCCGGGCTTACAGATACGCAGTATTTT	CASSPGLTDTQYF
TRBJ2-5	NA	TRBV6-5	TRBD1	TGTGCCAGCAGTTATGACAGGGAAGGACAAGAGACCCAGTACTTC	CASSYDREGQETQYF
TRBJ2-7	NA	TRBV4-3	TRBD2	TGCGCCAGCAGCCAAGATATCGTCGAAGCGGGATATGCCTACGAGCAGTACTTC	CASSQDIVEAGYAYEQYF
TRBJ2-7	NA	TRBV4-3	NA	TGCGCCAGCAGCCAAGAGACTAGGCCCAGCTACGAGCAGTACTTC	CASSQETRPSYEQYF
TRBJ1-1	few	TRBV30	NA	TGTGCCTGGACCCGGGAGAGGAACACTGAAGCTTTCTTT	CAWTRERNTEAFF
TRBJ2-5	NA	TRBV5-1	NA	TGCGCCAGCAGCTTGATGGGGGTGCGGCAAGAGACCCAGTACTTC	CASSLMGVRQETQYF
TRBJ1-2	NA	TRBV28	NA	TGTGCCAGCAGTTTGAGGGGTGCCTATGGCTACACCTTC	CASSLRGAYGYTF
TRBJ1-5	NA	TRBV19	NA	TGTGCCAGTAGTATCGTAGGAATAAATAGCAATCAGCCCCAGCATTTT	CASSIVGINSNQPQHF
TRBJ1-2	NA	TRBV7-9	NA	TGTGCCAGCAGCCGAGGGGTGAGTGGAGGCTACACCTTC	CASSRGVSGGYTF
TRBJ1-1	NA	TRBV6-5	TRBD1	TGTGCCAGCAGATCCCCCGGGACAGGGGGCACTGAAGCTTTCTTT	CASRSPGTGGTEAFF
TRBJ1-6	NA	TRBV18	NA	TGTGCCAGCTCACCGACCGCCTTCGATTCACCCCTCCACTTT	CASSPTAFDSPLHF
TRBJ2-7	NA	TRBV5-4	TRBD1	TGTGCCAGCAGTCGACAGGGGGCCTCCTACGAGCAGTACTTC	CASSRQGASYEQYF
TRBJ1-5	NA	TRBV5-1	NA	TGCGCCAGCAGCCCGGCCGGGAGTCCCAATCAGCCCCAGCATTTT	CASSPAGSPNQPQHF
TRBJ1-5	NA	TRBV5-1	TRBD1	TGCGCCAGCAGCGAGGGACAGAGCAATCAGCCCCAGCATTTT	CASSEGQSNQPQHF
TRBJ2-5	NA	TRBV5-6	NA	TGTGCCAGCAGCTTGGCAGGGGACGAGACCCAGTACTTC	CASSLAGDETQYF
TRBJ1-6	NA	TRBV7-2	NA	TGTGCCAGCAGCTTATGGGACACGAATTCACCCCTCCACTTT	CASSLWDTNSPLHF
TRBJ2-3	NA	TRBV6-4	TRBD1	TGTGCCAGCAGTGTCTCAGGGGGCGATACGCAGTATTTT	CASSVSGGDTQYF
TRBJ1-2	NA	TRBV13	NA	TGTGCCAGCAGCTTAGGACCGACAGAAGAGTATGGCTACACCTTC	CASSLGPTEEYGYTF
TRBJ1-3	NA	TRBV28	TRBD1	TGTGCCAGCACCGACAGGGGGACTGGAAACACCATATATTTT	CASTDRGTGNTIYF
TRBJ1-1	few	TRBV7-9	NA	TGTGCCAGCAGCTTAGCGTGGTCGAACACTGAAGCTTTCTTT	CASSLAWSNTEAFF
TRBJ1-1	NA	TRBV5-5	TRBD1	TGTGCCAGCAGTTCTGGCGACAGGGCGGGCACTGAAGCTTTCTTT	CASSSGDRAGTEAFF
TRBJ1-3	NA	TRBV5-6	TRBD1	TGTGCCAGCAGCACCCGGGACAGATTCTCTGGAAACACCATATATTTT	CASSTRDRFSGNTIYF
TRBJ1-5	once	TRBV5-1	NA	TGCGCCAGCAGCTTGGACGGATTGAACGGCAATCAGCCCCAGCATTTT	CASSLDGLNGNQPQHF
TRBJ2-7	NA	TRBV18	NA	TGTGCCAGCTCACTCTATGACGGGGATCTGAACGAGCAGTACTTC	CASSLYDGDLNEQYF
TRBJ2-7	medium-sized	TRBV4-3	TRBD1	TGCGCCAGCAGCCAACGGGGACAGGGGGCTGACGAGCAGTACTTC	CASSQRGQGADEQYF
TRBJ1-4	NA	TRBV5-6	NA	TGTGCCAGCAGCCCCCTACAGGGAAGCAAACTGTTTTTT	CASSPLQGSKLFF
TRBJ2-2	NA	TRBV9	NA	TGTGCCAGCAGCGTAGTGACTGACGCGAACACCGGGGAGCTGTTTTTT	CASSVVTDANTGELFF